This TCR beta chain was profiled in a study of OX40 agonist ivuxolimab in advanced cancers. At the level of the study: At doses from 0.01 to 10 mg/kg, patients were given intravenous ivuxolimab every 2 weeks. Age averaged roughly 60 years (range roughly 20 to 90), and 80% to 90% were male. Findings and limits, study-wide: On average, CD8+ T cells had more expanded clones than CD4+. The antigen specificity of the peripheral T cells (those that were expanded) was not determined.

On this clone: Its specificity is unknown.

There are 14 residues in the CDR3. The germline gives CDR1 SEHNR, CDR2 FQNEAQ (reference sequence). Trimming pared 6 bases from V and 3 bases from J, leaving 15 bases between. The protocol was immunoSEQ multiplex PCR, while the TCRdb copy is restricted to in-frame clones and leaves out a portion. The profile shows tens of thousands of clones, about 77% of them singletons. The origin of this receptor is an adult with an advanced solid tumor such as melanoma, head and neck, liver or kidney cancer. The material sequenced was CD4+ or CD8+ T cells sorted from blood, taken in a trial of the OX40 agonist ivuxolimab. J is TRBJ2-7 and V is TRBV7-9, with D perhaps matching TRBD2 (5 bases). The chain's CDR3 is CASRRGDGDYEQYF. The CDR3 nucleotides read TGTGCCAGCAGACGGGGAGACGGGGACTACGAGCAGTACTTC.